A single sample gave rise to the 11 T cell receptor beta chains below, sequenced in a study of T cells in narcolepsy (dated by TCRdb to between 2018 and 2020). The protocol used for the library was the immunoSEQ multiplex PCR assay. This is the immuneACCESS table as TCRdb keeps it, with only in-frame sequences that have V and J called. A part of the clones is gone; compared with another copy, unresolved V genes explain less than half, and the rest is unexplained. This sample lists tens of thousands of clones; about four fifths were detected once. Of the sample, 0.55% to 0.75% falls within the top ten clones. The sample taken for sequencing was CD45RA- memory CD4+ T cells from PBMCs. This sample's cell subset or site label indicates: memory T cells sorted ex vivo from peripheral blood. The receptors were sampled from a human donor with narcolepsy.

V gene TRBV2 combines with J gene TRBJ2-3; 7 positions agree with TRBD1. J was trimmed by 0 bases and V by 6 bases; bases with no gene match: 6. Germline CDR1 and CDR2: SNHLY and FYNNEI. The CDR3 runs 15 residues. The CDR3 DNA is TGTGCCAGCAGCGCCACAGGGGTCAGCACAGATACGCAGTATTTT. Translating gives CASSATGVSTDTQYF.

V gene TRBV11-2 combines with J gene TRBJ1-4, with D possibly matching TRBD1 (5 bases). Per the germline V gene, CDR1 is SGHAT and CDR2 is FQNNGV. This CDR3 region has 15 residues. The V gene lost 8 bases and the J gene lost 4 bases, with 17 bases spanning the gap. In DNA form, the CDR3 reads TGTGCCAGCGGATTTCAGGGTTTCGATAATGAAAAACTGTTTTTT. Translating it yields CASGFQGFDNEKLFF.

The CDR3 coding sequence is TGTGCCAGCAGCTCCCCGGCAGTGAACACTGAAGCTTTCTTT. It encodes CASSSPAVNTEAFF. The chain employs TRBV28 and TRBJ1-1; D gene uncertain. This CDR3 has 14 amino acids. Germline V gives CDR1 MDHEN, CDR2 SYDVKM. Trimming removed 6 bases from V and 0 bases from J, with 11 bases in between.

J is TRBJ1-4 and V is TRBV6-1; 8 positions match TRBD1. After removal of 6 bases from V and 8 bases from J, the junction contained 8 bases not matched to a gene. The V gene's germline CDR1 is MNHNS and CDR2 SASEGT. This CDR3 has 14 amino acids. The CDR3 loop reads CASSAQGVGEKLFF. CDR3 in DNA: TGTGCCAGCAGCGCACAGGGGGTAGGAGAAAAACTGTTTTTT.

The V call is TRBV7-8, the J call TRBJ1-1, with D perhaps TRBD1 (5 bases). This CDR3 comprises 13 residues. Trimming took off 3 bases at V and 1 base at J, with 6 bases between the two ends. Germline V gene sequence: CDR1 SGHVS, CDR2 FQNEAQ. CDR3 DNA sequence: TGTGCCAGCAGCTTTACAGGGAACACTGAAGCTTTCTTT. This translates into CASSFTGNTEAFF.

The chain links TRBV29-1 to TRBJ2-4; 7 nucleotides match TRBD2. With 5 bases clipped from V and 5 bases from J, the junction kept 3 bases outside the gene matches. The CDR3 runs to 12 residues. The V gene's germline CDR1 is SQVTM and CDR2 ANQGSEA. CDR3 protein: CSVLRGENIQYF. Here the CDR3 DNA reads TGCAGCGTTCTACGGGGGGAAAACATTCAGTACTTC.

CDR3 amino acids: CASSPLRLVGENIQYF. The CDR3 DNA sequence: TGTGCCAGCAGCCCTTTAAGGCTTGTTGGGGAAAACATTCAGTACTTC. V is TRBV7-9 and J is TRBJ2-4; D uncertain. Looked up from germline, CDR1 is SEHNR and CDR2 is FQNEAQ (reference sequence). Between the trimmed V and J ends, which lost 5 bases and 5 bases, there was a span of 19 bases. This CDR3 is 16 amino acids long.

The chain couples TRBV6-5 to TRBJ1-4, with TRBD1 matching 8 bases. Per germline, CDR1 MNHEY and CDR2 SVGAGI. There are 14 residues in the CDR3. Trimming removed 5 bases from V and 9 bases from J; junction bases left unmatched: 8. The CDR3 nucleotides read TGTGCCAGCAGTCCCACAGGGGGGGGTCAAAAACTGTTTTTT. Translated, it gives CASSPTGGGQKLFF.

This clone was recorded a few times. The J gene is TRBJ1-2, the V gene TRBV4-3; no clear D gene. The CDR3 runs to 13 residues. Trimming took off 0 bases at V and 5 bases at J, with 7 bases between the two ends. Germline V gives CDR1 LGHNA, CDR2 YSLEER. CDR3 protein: CASSQERGYGYTF. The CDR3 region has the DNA TGCGCCAGCAGCCAAGAGCGGGGTTATGGCTACACCTTC.

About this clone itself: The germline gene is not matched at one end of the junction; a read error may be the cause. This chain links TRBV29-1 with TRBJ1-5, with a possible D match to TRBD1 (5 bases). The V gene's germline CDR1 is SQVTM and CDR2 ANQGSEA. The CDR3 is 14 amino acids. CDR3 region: CSVGAGASTQPQHF. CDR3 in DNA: TGCAGCGTTGGGGCCGGGGCCAGCACTCAGCCCCAGCATTTT.

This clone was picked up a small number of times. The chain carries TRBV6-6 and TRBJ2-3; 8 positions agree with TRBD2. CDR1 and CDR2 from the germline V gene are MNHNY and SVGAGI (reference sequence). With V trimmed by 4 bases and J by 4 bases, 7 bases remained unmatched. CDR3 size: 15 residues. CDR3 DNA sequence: TGTGCCAGCAGTTTAGTCGGGAGGGGAGCAGATACGCAGTATTTT. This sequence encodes CASSLVGRGADTQYF.